These 28 T cell receptor beta chains were all obtained from the same sample, sequenced in a study of memory CD4+ T cells and cytomegalovirus serostatus. TCRdb's table, derived via immunoSEQ multiplex PCR, lists solely in-frame clones and lacks some. The repertoire includes 40,000 to 55,000 clones, around four fifths of them detected once, and over 0.5% sits in the top ten. The sort gate was single viable CD3+CD4+CD8-CD45RO+ cells for memory CD4+ T cells. The sequencing input was memory CD4+ T cells from blood. These receptors were taken from an adult in good health and CMV-seronegative.

The chain has TRBV5-4 and TRBJ2-7; 10 bases are shared with TRBD2. Germline CDR1 is SGHNT and CDR2 is YYREEE (reference sequence). V was pared by 4 bases and J by 11 bases, with 9 bases of the junction left unmatched. This CDR3 is built from 13 residues. The CDR3 sequence is CASSPASGSRKYF. The CDR3 DNA is TGTGCCAGCAGCCCGGCTAGCGGGAGTCGAAAGTACTTC.

This chain connects TRBV11-2 to TRBJ2-2; tentative D call: TRBD2 (5 bases). There are 14 residues in the CDR3. Germline lookup yields CDR1 SGHAT and CDR2 FQNNGV. V was trimmed by 5 bases and J by 6 bases, leaving 13 bases between them. CDR3 DNA: TGTGCCAGCAGCCCCATGAGCGGTTCCGGGGAGCTGTTTTTT. Its translation is CASSPMSGSGELFF. The variable domain in full, completed from reference TRBV11-2 and TRBJ2-2, reads EAGVAQSPRYKIIEKRQSVAFWCNPISGHATLYWYQQILGQGPKLLIQFQNNGVVDDSQLPKDRFSAERLKGVDSTLKIQPAKLEDSAVYLCASSPMSGSGELFFGEGSRLTVL.

The chain has TRBV18 and TRBJ2-7, with 7 bases matching TRBD2. The CDR3 runs 15 residues. The J segment lost 2 bases and the V segment lost 2 bases, leaving 6 bases of the junction unmatched. Germline V gene lookup returns CDR1 KGHSH and CDR2 LQKENI. CDR3 sequence: CASSPTSGAAYEQYF. DNA for the CDR3: TGTGCCAGCTCACCAACGAGCGGGGCAGCCTACGAGCAGTACTTC.

V is TRBV30 and J is TRBJ1-2; D possibly corresponds to TRBD1 (5 bases). The ends were cut back, 1 base at V and 10 bases at J, with 16 bases in the middle. CDR1 is GTSNPN, CDR2 SVGIG, per germline (reference sequence). The CDR3 runs 13 residues. The CDR3 loop is CAWSGGQGLDYTF. CDR3 in DNA: TGTGCCTGGAGTGGGGGCCAGGGCCTTGACTACACCTTC.

J is TRBJ2-1 and V is TRBV7-3; TRBD2 matches at 11 bases. There are 14 residues in the CDR3. V trimming: 6 bases; J trimming: 6 bases; junction bases outside the gene matches: 4. The germline CDR1 and CDR2 sequences are SGHTA and FQGTGA. The CDR3, as DNA: TGTGCCAGCAGTCGTAGCGGGAGGGGCAATGAGCAGTTCTTC. Its protein product is CASSRSGRGNEQFF.

The V gene is TRBV15, the J gene TRBJ2-2; D ambiguous. This CDR3 is 16 amino acids long. Germline values: CDR1 LNHNV, CDR2 YYDKDF (reference sequence). V lost 1 base and J 6 bases, leaving 15 bases between the germline ends. The CDR3 reads CATSRVGQIRAGELFF. In DNA, the CDR3 is TGTGCCACCAGCAGAGTGGGCCAGATTAGGGCCGGGGAGCTGTTTTTT.

The chain joins TRBV7-8 to TRBJ2-1; D is unclear. CDR1 is SGHVS, CDR2 FQNEAQ, per germline. The CDR3 runs to 15 residues. V dropped 2 bases and J dropped 0 bases, with 8 bases sitting between them. DNA of the CDR3: TGTGCCAGCAGCTTAACAGAGAGCTCCTACAATGAGCAGTTCTTC. Translation gives CASSLTESSYNEQFF.

The V gene is TRBV2, the J gene TRBJ2-7; D unclear. Germline assignment: CDR1 SNHLY and CDR2 FYNNEI. Trimming stripped 7 bases from V and 0 bases from J, with 10 bases between. CDR3 length equals 13 residues. In DNA form, the CDR3 reads TGTGCCAGCATCAGGAGCTTCTCCTACGAGCAGTACTTC. Protein product: CASIRSFSYEQYF.

The chain uses TRBV28 and TRBJ1-3; 7 bases are a match to TRBD1. CDR1 and CDR2 from the germline V gene are MDHEN and SYDVKM. CDR3 size: 16 residues. The V and J ends lost 8 bases and 2 bases, in that order; junction bases with no gene match: 12. CDR3: CASGEQGKGPGNTIYF. The CDR3 DNA sequence: TGTGCCAGCGGAGAACAGGGGAAGGGTCCTGGAAACACCATATATTTT.

V gene TRBV7-9 combines with J gene TRBJ2-2; TRBD2 matches at 11 bases. The CDR3 has 15 residues. Losses at the gene ends were 5 bases for V and 5 bases for J; bases not matched to a gene: 4. Germline V gene data show CDR1 as SEHNR and CDR2 as FQNEAQ (reference sequence). CDR3: CASSPGLAGTGELFF. The CDR3 DNA is TGTGCCAGCAGCCCCGGACTAGCGGGTACCGGGGAGCTGTTTTTT.

This clone is a singleton in its sample. The CDR3 region has the DNA TGTGCCAGCTCACCACCGGCGAGGGTTTACAATGAGCAGTTCTTC. Amino acid sequence: CASSPPARVYNEQFF. The chain joins TRBV18 to TRBJ2-1, with D maybe TRBD2 (5 bases). Germline CDR1 KGHSH, CDR2 LQKENI. V lost 0 bases and J 4 bases, leaving 10 bases between the germline ends. The CDR3 extends over 15 amino acids.

This clone appeared a few times. The V gene is TRBV7-9, the J gene TRBJ2-7; D not resolved. This CDR3 contains 13 residues. Germline V gene lookup returns CDR1 SEHNR and CDR2 FQNEAQ (reference sequence). Trimming pared 5 bases from V and 1 base from J, leaving 9 bases between. In DNA, the CDR3 is TGTGCCAGCAGCCCGACCGTGTCCTACGAGCAGTACTTC. It specifies CASSPTVSYEQYF.

This clone has a single count. The gene calls are TRBV6-6 and TRBJ2-5; 8 bases are shared with TRBD2. CDR1 and CDR2 (germline): MNHNY, SVGAGI (reference sequence). The CDR3 runs to 16 residues. Losses at the gene ends were 6 bases for V and 3 bases for J; bases not matched to a gene: 12. CDR3 sequence reads: CASRLSGTRDKETQYF. Here the CDR3 DNA reads TGTGCCAGCAGACTCTCCGGGACTAGGGACAAAGAGACCCAGTACTTC.

The chain recombines TRBV6-6 with TRBJ1-2, with D possibly being TRBD1 (5 bases). The germline gives CDR1 MNHNY, CDR2 SVGAGI (reference sequence). The CDR3 is made up of 12 amino acids. Between the trimmed V and J ends, which lost 3 bases and 6 bases, there was a span of 8 bases. Here the CDR3 DNA reads TGTGCCAGCAGTTATATAGGGGATGGCTACACCTTC. The encoded protein is CASSYIGDGYTF.

This clone was observed once. V and J are TRBV2 and TRBJ2-7, with TRBD1 identical over 9 bases. Germline-derived CDR1 and CDR2 are SNHLY and FYNNEI. The CDR3 consists of 14 residues. The V segment lost 3 bases and the J segment 3 bases; nucleotides outside the gene matches: 3. The CDR3 DNA reads as TGTGCCAGCAGTGAGCGGACAGGGGTCTACGAGCAGTACTTC. This codes for CASSERTGVYEQYF.

This clone was detected only a few times. This sequence joins TRBV6-1 and TRBJ2-7; D gene uncertain. From germline, CDR1 is MNHNS and CDR2 SASEGT. The V end lost 4 bases, the J end lost 0 bases, and 7 bases lay between the germline ends. This CDR3 has 13 residues. The CDR3 region is CASSGGPSYEQYF. The CDR3 DNA sequence: TGTGCCAGCAGTGGCGGTCCCTCCTACGAGCAGTACTTC.

This chain connects TRBV18 to TRBJ2-3; D unresolved. The germline V gene encodes CDR1 KGHSH and CDR2 LQKENI. V dropped 3 bases and J dropped 6 bases, with 10 bases sitting between them. This CDR3 comprises 13 residues. The CDR3 is CASSPLNGDTQYF. The CDR3, as DNA: TGTGCCAGCTCACCCCTTAATGGGGATACGCAGTATTTT.

A few counts support this clone. Written as DNA, the CDR3 is TGTGCCAGCATAAGATCCGGCGAGACTGAAGCTTTCTTT. It yields the protein CASIRSGETEAFF. This chain connects TRBV28 to TRBJ1-1; no clear D. This CDR3 contains 13 residues. V was pared by 7 bases and J by 5 bases, with 14 bases between. The V gene's germline CDR1 is MDHEN and CDR2 SYDVKM.

This clone was seen a single time. CDR3 nucleotide sequence: TGCGCCAGCAGCTTGAGTCTAGCGGGGTCAGATACGCAGTATTTT. As protein: CASSLSLAGSDTQYF. The V call is TRBV5-1, the J call TRBJ2-3, with 9 positions matching TRBD2. The CDR3 is made up of 15 amino acids. Trimming at V came to 1 base and at J to 4 bases, leaving 4 bases not matched to a gene. CDR1 and CDR2 from the germline V gene are SGHRS and YFSETQ.

The chain links TRBV20-1 to TRBJ2-7; unclear D gene. There are 10 residues in the CDR3. V lost 3 bases and J lost 2, with 2 bases in between. Germline CDR1 and CDR2: DFQATT and SNEGSKA (reference sequence). The chain's CDR3 is CSASAYEQYF. The DNA of the CDR3 is TGCAGTGCTAGTGCCTACGAGCAGTACTTC.

The rearrangement uses TRBV13 and TRBJ2-3; TRBD2 matches 8 bases. CDR1 and CDR2 (germline): PRHDT, FYEKMQ (reference sequence). V was clipped by 5 bases and J by 3 bases; unmatched bases: 16. CDR3 length: 18 amino acids. The CDR3 sequence is CASSQSPPGLVRTDTQYF. DNA for the CDR3: TGTGCCAGCAGCCAAAGCCCCCCGGGACTAGTTAGGACAGATACGCAGTATTTT.

This chain joins TRBV11-2 and TRBJ2-1, with a possible D match to TRBD2 (5 bases). CDR1 and CDR2 from the germline V gene are SGHAT and FQNNGV. This CDR3 has 15 residues. V lost 1 base to trimming and J lost 4 bases, with 11 bases between them. In nucleotides, the CDR3 is TGTGCCAGCAGCTTAGGTTTTACGGGGTACAATGAGCAGTTCTTC. Its translation: CASSLGFTGYNEQFF.

V and J are TRBV5-6 and TRBJ2-7; 10 bases align to TRBD1. The CDR3 covers 16 residues. The J segment lost 5 bases and the V segment lost 4 bases, leaving 12 bases of the junction unmatched. The germline V gene encodes CDR1 SGHDT and CDR2 YYEEEE. This CDR3 reads CASSLLRTGGINEQYF. For the CDR3, the DNA is TGTGCCAGCAGCCTACTCCGGACAGGGGGTATAAACGAGCAGTACTTC.

The rearrangement joins TRBV7-9 to TRBJ2-5, with 8 nucleotides matching TRBD1. This CDR3 has 14 amino acids. Germline V CDR1 and CDR2: SEHNR, FQNEAQ (reference sequence). With V trimmed by 4 bases and J by 8 bases, 9 bases remained unmatched. The CDR3 bases are TGTGCCAGCAGCTCCACCGGACAGGGAGTCACCCAGTACTTC. Protein product: CASSSTGQGVTQYF.

The V call is TRBV11-2, the J call TRBJ2-2; maybe TRBD1 (5 bases). The CDR3 has 15 amino acids. Germline CDR1 SGHAT, CDR2 FQNNGV. Trimming stripped 1 base from V and 4 bases from J, with 10 bases between. The CDR3 region has the DNA TGTGCCAGCAGCTTAGTGGGGCAGGGCACCGGGGAGCTGTTTTTT. Protein: CASSLVGQGTGELFF.

The sample holds a few counts of this clone. The rearrangement joins TRBV6-5 to TRBJ2-3; D unclear. The CDR3 contains 11 residues. CDR1 and CDR2 (germline): MNHEY, SVGAGI. V was clipped by 0 bases and J by 5 bases, with 0 bases between them. CDR3 bases: TGTGCCAGCAGTTACTCAGATACGCAGTATTTT. It translates to CASSYSDTQYF.

The chain combines TRBV7-8 with TRBJ1-5; D gene unclear. Trimming took off 1 base at V and 0 bases at J, with 7 bases between the two ends. Germline V gene sequence: CDR1 SGHVS, CDR2 FQNEAQ. The CDR3 consists of 15 residues. CDR3: CASSLGRGSNQPQHF. The CDR3, as DNA: TGTGCCAGCAGCTTAGGTCGGGGTAGCAATCAGCCCCAGCATTTT.

The chain combines TRBV5-1 with TRBJ2-1, with 9 bases fitting TRBD2. The CDR3 has 17 amino acids. Germline V gene lookup returns CDR1 SGHRS and CDR2 YFSETQ. V lost 4 bases to trimming and J lost 6 bases; unmatched junction nucleotides: 14. CDR3: CASSPLYSGSRVNEQFF. CDR3 DNA sequence: TGCGCCAGCAGCCCTTTGTATAGCGGGAGTCGGGTCAATGAGCAGTTCTTC.